The T cell receptor (beta chain) described here comes from a study of T cell repertoires in cytomegalovirus infection. Background on the study: CMV epitopes in the study were HLA-C-restricted (recently identified) and HLA-B-restricted (well studied). Through public TCR beta signatures, both CMV infection and matching HLA type were indicated. Regarding the study as a whole: Predominance within the ex vivo response was attributable to HLA-C-restricted CMV-specific TCR beta clonotypes.

This clonotype has more than one count but fewer than ten. Its matching antigen is unknown. One entry per CDR3 protein results from TCRdb running MiXCR on the reads. Among around 710,000 distinct CDR3 sequences listed, 25% to 35% were seen once. This CDR3 contains 14 residues. Deletions cut 5 bases from V and 2 bases from J, with 12 bases between. Germline CDR1 reads LNHNV; CDR2 reads YYDKDF (reference sequence). The material was cultured CD8+ T cells from PBMCs, obtained from culture after CMV antigen stimulation. This TCR was recovered from a human donor in good health (CMV status not recorded). Some clones in this sample may be carry-over from other donors' samples. The V and J genes are TRBV15 and TRBJ1-2; D possibly corresponds to TRBD1 (6 bases). The CDR3 reads CATSEGHKNYGYTF. The DNA of the CDR3 is TGTGCCACCAGCGAGGGACACAAGAACTATGGCTACACCTTC. The whole variable domain, remainder taken from reference TRBV15 and TRBJ1-2, is DAMVIQNPRYQVTQFGKPVTLSCSQTLNHNVMYWYQQKSSQAPKLLFHYYDKDFNNEADTPDNFQSRRPNTSFCFLDIRSPGLGDTAMYLCATSEGHKNYGYTFGSGTRLTVV.